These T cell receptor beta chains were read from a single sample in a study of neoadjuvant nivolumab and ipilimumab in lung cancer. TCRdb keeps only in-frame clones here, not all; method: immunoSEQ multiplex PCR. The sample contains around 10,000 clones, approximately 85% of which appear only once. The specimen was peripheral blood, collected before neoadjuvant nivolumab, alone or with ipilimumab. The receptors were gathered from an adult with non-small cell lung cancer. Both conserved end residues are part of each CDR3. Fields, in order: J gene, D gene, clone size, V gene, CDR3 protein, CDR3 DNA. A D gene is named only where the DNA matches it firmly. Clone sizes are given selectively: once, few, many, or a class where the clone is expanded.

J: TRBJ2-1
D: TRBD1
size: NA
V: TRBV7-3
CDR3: CASSDRQGNNEQFF
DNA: TGTGCCAGCAGCGACCGACAGGGAAACAATGAGCAGTTCTTC

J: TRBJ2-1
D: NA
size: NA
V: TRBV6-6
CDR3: CASSYDPNEQFF
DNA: TGTGCCAGCAGTTACGACCCTAATGAGCAGTTCTTC

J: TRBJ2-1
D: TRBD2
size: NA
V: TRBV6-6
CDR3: CASSPLGGGGRGEQFF
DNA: TGTGCCAGCAGCCCCCTCGGCGGGGGGGGGCGAGGTGAGCAGTTCTTC

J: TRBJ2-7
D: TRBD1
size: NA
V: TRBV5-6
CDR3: CASSLTGQGGAYF
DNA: TGTGCCAGCAGCCTCACGGGACAGGGGGGTGCATACTTC

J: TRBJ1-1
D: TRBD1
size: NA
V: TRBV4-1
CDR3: CASRLGQGVTEAFF
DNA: TGCGCCAGCAGATTGGGACAGGGCGTCACTGAAGCTTTCTTT

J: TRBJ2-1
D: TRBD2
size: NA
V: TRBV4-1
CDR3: CASSPGLASPSEQFF
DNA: TGCGCCAGCAGCCCGGGACTAGCGTCTCCCTCGGAGCAGTTCTTC

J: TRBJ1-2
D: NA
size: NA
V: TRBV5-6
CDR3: CASSFPGRGYTF
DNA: TGTGCCAGCAGCTTTCCCGGACGGGGCTACACCTTC

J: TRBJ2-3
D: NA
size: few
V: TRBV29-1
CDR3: CSVDDGVADTQYF
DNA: TGCAGCGTTGATGACGGCGTCGCAGATACGCAGTATTTT

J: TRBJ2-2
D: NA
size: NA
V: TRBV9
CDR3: CASSVVPGELFF
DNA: TGTGCCAGCAGCGTAGTCCCCGGGGAGCTGTTTTTT

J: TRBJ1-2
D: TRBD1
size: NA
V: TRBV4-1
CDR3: CASSQEQGNYGYTF
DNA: TGCGCCAGCAGCCAGGAACAGGGGAACTATGGCTACACCTTC

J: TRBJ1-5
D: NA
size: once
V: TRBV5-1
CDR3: CASRPDGGSNQPQHF
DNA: TGCGCCAGCAGACCAGATGGGGGTAGCAATCAGCCCCAGCATTTT

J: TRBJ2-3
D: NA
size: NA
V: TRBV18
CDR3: CASSPPGFSTDTQYF
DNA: TGTGCCAGCTCACCACCGGGGTTCAGCACAGATACGCAGTATTTT

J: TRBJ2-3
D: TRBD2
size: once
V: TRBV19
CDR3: CASSTGLAGDTQYF
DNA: TGTGCCAGTAGTACAGGACTAGCGGGAGATACGCAGTATTTT

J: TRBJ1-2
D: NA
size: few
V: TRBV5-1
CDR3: CASSLDRDYGYTF
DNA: TGCGCCAGCAGCTTGGACAGGGACTATGGCTACACCTTC

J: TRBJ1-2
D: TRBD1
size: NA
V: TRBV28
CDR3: CASSLAGTGYFYGYTF
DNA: TGTGCCAGCAGTTTGGCCGGGACAGGGTATTTCTATGGCTACACCTTC

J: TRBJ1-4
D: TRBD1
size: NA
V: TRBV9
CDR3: CASSNRDRESTNEKLFF
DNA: TGTGCCAGCAGCAACCGGGACAGGGAATCAACTAATGAAAAACTGTTTTTT

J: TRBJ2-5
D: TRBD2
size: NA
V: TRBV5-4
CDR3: CASSSKRESQETQYF
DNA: TGTGCCAGCAGCTCCAAGCGGGAGAGCCAAGAGACCCAGTACTTC

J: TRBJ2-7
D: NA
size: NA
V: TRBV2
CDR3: CASSYRDGFYEQYF
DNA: TGTGCCAGCAGTTACCGGGACGGGTTCTACGAGCAGTACTTC

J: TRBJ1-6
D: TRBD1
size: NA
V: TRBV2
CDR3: CASSGLTGGANSPLHF
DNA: TGTGCCAGCAGTGGTTTGACAGGGGGCGCGAATTCACCCCTCCACTTT

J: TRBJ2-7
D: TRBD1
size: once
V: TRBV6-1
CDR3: CASRDRGRSGEQYF
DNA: TGTGCCAGCAGGGACAGGGGGCGCTCGGGCGAGCAGTACTTC

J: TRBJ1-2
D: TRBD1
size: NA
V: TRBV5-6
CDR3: CASSLGTGVYGYTF
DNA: TGTGCCAGCAGCTTGGGGACAGGGGTTTATGGCTACACCTTC

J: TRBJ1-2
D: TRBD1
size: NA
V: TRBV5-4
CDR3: CASSPGDRGFYGYTF
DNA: TGTGCCAGCAGCCCGGGGGACAGGGGTTTCTATGGCTACACCTTC

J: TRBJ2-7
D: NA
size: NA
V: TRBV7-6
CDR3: CASSLLRARVRDGIHEQYF
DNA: TGTGCCAGCAGCTTATTGCGGGCAAGGGTCCGGGACGGTATTCACGAGCAGTACTTC

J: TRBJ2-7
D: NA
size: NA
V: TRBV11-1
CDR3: CASRMGTRASYEQYF
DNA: TGTGCCAGCAGGATGGGAACCAGGGCCTCCTACGAGCAGTACTTC

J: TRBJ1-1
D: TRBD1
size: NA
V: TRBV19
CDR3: CASSTTGDTEAFF
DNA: TGTGCCAGTAGTACCACAGGGGACACTGAAGCTTTCTTT

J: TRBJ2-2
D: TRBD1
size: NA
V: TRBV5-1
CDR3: CASSPRTGTGNTGELFF
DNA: TGCGCCAGCAGTCCTCGCACCGGGACAGGGAACACCGGGGAGCTGTTTTTT

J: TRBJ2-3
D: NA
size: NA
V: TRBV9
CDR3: CASSLRGGGLSSTDTQYF
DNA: TGTGCCAGCAGCCTGAGGGGGGGAGGACTCTCTAGCACAGATACGCAGTATTTT